A selection of T cell receptor beta chains follows, all from one sample in a study of blood T cells in healthy people across ages. Each CDR3 protein gets one entry after TCRdb re-called the 5' RACE reads with MiXCR. There are 270,000 or so distinct CDR3 sequences in the sample; roughly 27% occur only once, and around 29% lies in the top ten. The source material was blood. Receptors were obtained from a woman in her 70s in good health. Each CDR3 is given with its conserved first and last residue. A D gene is named only where the DNA matches it firmly. A clone size is listed for some rows: how often the clone was seen (once, few, many), or a class if it is expanded.

v_gene: TRBV29-1; j_gene: TRBJ2-1; abundance: many; d_gene: NA; CDR3nt: TGCAGCGTTCGGGCAGGGCGGAATGAGCAGTTCTTC; CDR3aa: CSVRAGRNEQFF
v_gene: TRBV5-1; j_gene: TRBJ2-3; abundance: NA; d_gene: TRBD1; CDR3nt: TGCGCCAGCAGACAGGGGGATACAGATACGCAGTATTTT; CDR3aa: CASRQGDTDTQYF
v_gene: TRBV4-3; j_gene: TRBJ2-5; abundance: NA; d_gene: TRBD1; CDR3nt: TGCGCCAGCAGCACCCGGACAGGGCGAGAGACCCAGTACTTC; CDR3aa: CASSTRTGRETQYF
v_gene: TRBV27; j_gene: TRBJ1-2; abundance: few; d_gene: NA; CDR3nt: TGTGCCAGCAGCCAACGGGGGATATATGGCTACACCTTC; CDR3aa: CASSQRGIYGYTF
v_gene: TRBV13; j_gene: TRBJ2-5; abundance: few; d_gene: TRBD2; CDR3nt: TGTGCCAGCAGCTTGCTAGCGGGTTTCCAAGAGACCCAGTACTTC; CDR3aa: CASSLLAGFQETQYF
v_gene: TRBV6-1; j_gene: TRBJ2-7; abundance: NA; d_gene: NA; CDR3nt: TGTGCCAGCGGCCCCAGGGGACAAACCGGCGGCTACGAGCAGTACTTC; CDR3aa: CASGPRGQTGGYEQYF
v_gene: TRBV29-1; j_gene: TRBJ2-7; abundance: few; d_gene: TRBD1; CDR3nt: TGCAGCGTAGAATCGGGACAGACCTCCTACGAGCAGTACTTC; CDR3aa: CSVESGQTSYEQYF
v_gene: TRBV6-1; j_gene: TRBJ1-4; abundance: few; d_gene: TRBD1; CDR3nt: TGTGCCAGCAGGCGCTTCCCCGGGACAGCTGATGAAAAACTGTTTTTT; CDR3aa: CASRRFPGTADEKLFF
v_gene: TRBV13; j_gene: TRBJ2-1; abundance: NA; d_gene: NA; CDR3nt: TGTGCCAGCAGCTCAGTGCTGGGTCCTTACACCACTGATGAGCAGTTCTTC; CDR3aa: CASSSVLGPYTTDEQFF
v_gene: TRBV11-2; j_gene: TRBJ1-1; abundance: many; d_gene: NA; CDR3nt: TGTGCCAGCAGCCCGACTAGGACAGTTCTGACTGAAGCTTTCTTT; CDR3aa: CASSPTRTVLTEAFF
v_gene: TRBV28; j_gene: TRBJ2-1; abundance: few; d_gene: NA; CDR3nt: TGTGCCAGCAGCCCAGGGAGGGGGGATAGTTACAATGAGCAGTTCTTC; CDR3aa: CASSPGRGDSYNEQFF
v_gene: TRBV28; j_gene: TRBJ2-7; abundance: NA; d_gene: NA; CDR3nt: TGTGCCAGCAGTTTGACGGCAGGATACGAGCAGTACTTC; CDR3aa: CASSLTAGYEQYF
v_gene: TRBV20-1; j_gene: TRBJ2-5; abundance: many; d_gene: NA; CDR3nt: TGCAGTGCTAGCGAGATTGGGGAAGAGACCCAGTACTTC; CDR3aa: CSASEIGEETQYF
v_gene: TRBV6-2/TRBV6-3; j_gene: TRBJ2-3; abundance: NA; d_gene: TRBD2; CDR3nt: TGTGCCAGCAGTTATAGGGAACTAGCGAATACGCAGTATTTT; CDR3aa: CASSYRELANTQYF
v_gene: TRBV20-1; j_gene: TRBJ2-5; abundance: NA; d_gene: TRBD2; CDR3nt: TGCAGTGCTAGTCGGGCTAGCGGAACCCAAGAGACCCAGTACTTC; CDR3aa: CSASRASGTQETQYF
v_gene: TRBV5-4; j_gene: TRBJ2-1; abundance: few; d_gene: NA; CDR3nt: TGTGCCAGCAGCCCGGCGGCGGTCTCCTACAATGAGCAGTTCTTC; CDR3aa: CASSPAAVSYNEQFF
v_gene: TRBV15; j_gene: TRBJ2-7; abundance: NA; d_gene: NA; CDR3nt: TGTGCCACCAGCAGAGACCGACAGGATTACGAGCAGTACTTC; CDR3aa: CATSRDRQDYEQYF
v_gene: TRBV20-1; j_gene: TRBJ2-5; abundance: NA; d_gene: TRBD2; CDR3nt: TGCAGTGCTCGGACTAGCACGGGGCCCCAGTACTTC; CDR3aa: CSARTSTGPQYF
v_gene: TRBV29-1; j_gene: TRBJ2-1; abundance: many; d_gene: NA; CDR3nt: TGCAGCGCTCAGAACAATGAGCAGTTCTTC; CDR3aa: CSAQNNEQFF
v_gene: TRBV7-9; j_gene: TRBJ2-5; abundance: NA; d_gene: TRBD2; CDR3nt: TGTGCCAGCAGCCCAAGACTAGCGGGGAGCCAAGAGACCCAGTACTTC; CDR3aa: CASSPRLAGSQETQYF
v_gene: TRBV20-1; j_gene: TRBJ2-7; abundance: NA; d_gene: NA; CDR3nt: TGCAGTGCTCATACTCCGAGCTCCTACGAGCAGTACTTC; CDR3aa: CSAHTPSSYEQYF
v_gene: TRBV4-1; j_gene: TRBJ2-7; abundance: many; d_gene: TRBD1; CDR3nt: TGCGCCAGCAGCCAACGGGACAGGGCCCACGAGCAGTACTTC; CDR3aa: CASSQRDRAHEQYF
v_gene: TRBV20-1; j_gene: TRBJ2-5; abundance: once; d_gene: TRBD1; CDR3nt: TGCAGTGCTCACAAACGAGACAGGGGGCGGGAGACCCAGTACTTC; CDR3aa: CSAHKRDRGRETQYF
v_gene: TRBV6-2/TRBV6-3; j_gene: TRBJ2-2; abundance: few; d_gene: TRBD2; CDR3nt: TGTGCCAGCAATTTACTAGCGGGACGCACCGGGGAGCTGTTTTTT; CDR3aa: CASNLLAGRTGELFF
v_gene: TRBV6-6; j_gene: TRBJ2-5; abundance: NA; d_gene: NA; CDR3nt: TGTGCCAGCAGTCCTGGACGGGCAATCCAAGAGACCCAGTACTTC; CDR3aa: CASSPGRAIQETQYF
v_gene: TRBV29-1; j_gene: TRBJ2-2; abundance: few; d_gene: TRBD2; CDR3nt: TGCAGCGTTGAGGGGGCGGGAGGAAACACCGGGGAGCTGTTTTTT; CDR3aa: CSVEGAGGNTGELFF
v_gene: TRBV5-1; j_gene: TRBJ1-4; abundance: NA; d_gene: NA; CDR3nt: TGCGCCAGCAGCGCCGACGGACAGACTAATGAAAAACTGTTTTTT; CDR3aa: CASSADGQTNEKLFF
v_gene: TRBV29-1; j_gene: TRBJ1-2; abundance: NA; d_gene: NA; CDR3nt: TGCAGCGTTGGAGGCAGGGGCGCCTCAAACCTCAACTATGGCTACACCTTC; CDR3aa: CSVGGRGASNLNYGYTF
v_gene: TRBV25-1; j_gene: TRBJ2-5; abundance: NA; d_gene: TRBD1; CDR3nt: TGTGCCAGCAGTGGGGGACAGGGGGGAGAGGAGACCCAGTACTTC; CDR3aa: CASSGGQGGEETQYF
v_gene: TRBV29-1; j_gene: TRBJ2-1; abundance: NA; d_gene: NA; CDR3nt: TGCAGCGTTGACAGGGCACCCCAGGGGAATGAGCAGTTCTTC; CDR3aa: CSVDRAPQGNEQFF
v_gene: TRBV29-1; j_gene: TRBJ2-7; abundance: NA; d_gene: TRBD2; CDR3nt: TGCAGCATTCTAGCGGGAGTAAACGAGCAGTACTTC; CDR3aa: CSILAGVNEQYF
v_gene: TRBV7-9; j_gene: TRBJ1-2; abundance: few; d_gene: NA; CDR3nt: TGTGCCAGCAGCTTAGACGACTACACCTTC; CDR3aa: CASSLDDYTF
v_gene: TRBV5-1; j_gene: TRBJ1-1; abundance: few; d_gene: NA; CDR3nt: TGCGCCAGCAGCTTGGGGGGGCTACAGGGATTCGACACTGAAGCTTTCTTT; CDR3aa: CASSLGGLQGFDTEAFF
v_gene: TRBV5-1; j_gene: TRBJ2-5; abundance: many; d_gene: TRBD2; CDR3nt: TGCGCCAGCAGCAGGGGACTACAAGAGACCCAGTACTTC; CDR3aa: CASSRGLQETQYF